This record concerns one T cell receptor beta chain sequence. Its antigen is currently not known. Nothing much larger sits one base from this clone, and base qualities are not available. CDR1 is given as SEHNR and CDR2 as FQNEAQ, both from the germline V gene (reference sequence). The CDR3 spans 14 residues, from the cysteine through the phenylalanine. Only the CDR3 DNA is retained, 42 bases long and in frame from the first base. V is cut by 5 bases and J by 0 bases, and the space between the germline ends is 9 bases. The sample belongs to a study of response to subunit inactivated influenza vaccine listed by TCRdb under 2018. Turning to the overall study: Deep quantitative T cell receptor repertoire profiling was used in the study to track responses to a trivalent subunit inactivated influenza vaccine. What the research found in general, with its limitations: According to the authors, only a limited number of new T cells may be recruited by each seasonal influenza vaccination.

Library preparation used RT-PCR. These reads were obtained on an Illumina HiSeq 2500. TCRdb took the public reads, trimmed them with fastp at Q25, ran MiXCR for clone calling and kept in-frame beta chains. Rows with a matching CDR3 protein are joined into one entry that keeps the most common DNA and genes. This sample holds around 490,000 distinct CDR3 sequences; 7.6% were observed only once. Clones ranked in the top ten supply approximately 12% of the sample. The chain couples TRBV7-9 to TRBJ2-3; the D segment could be TRBD2, given 5 matching bases. Here the sequenced sample was PBMCs from blood, taken around 2 years after vaccination. The sequence derives from a man between 50 and 69 years old who received an inactivated influenza vaccine. Donor details come from another sample of the same person, matched by shared clones. At the DNA level, the sequence is TGTGCCAGCAGCCTGAGGGAAAGCACAGATACGCAGTATTTT. The encoded protein is CASSLRESTDTQYF.